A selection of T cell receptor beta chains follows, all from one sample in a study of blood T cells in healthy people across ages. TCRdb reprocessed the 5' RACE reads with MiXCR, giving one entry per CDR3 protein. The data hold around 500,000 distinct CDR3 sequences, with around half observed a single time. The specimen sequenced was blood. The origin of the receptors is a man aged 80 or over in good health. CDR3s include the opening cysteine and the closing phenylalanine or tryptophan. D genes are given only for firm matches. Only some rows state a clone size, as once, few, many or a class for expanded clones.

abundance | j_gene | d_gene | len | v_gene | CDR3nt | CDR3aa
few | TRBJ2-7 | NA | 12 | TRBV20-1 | TGCAGTGCTAGAGACGATTTCTACGAGCAGTACTTC | CSARDDFYEQYF
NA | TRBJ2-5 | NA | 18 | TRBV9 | TGTGCCAGCAGCGTAGAGGATCAGGCAGGGGGGAAACAAGAGACCCAGTACTTC | CASSVEDQAGGKQETQYF
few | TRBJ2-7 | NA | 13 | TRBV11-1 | TGTGCCAGCAGCTACGGGGCCTCCTACGAGCAGTACTTC | CASSYGASYEQYF
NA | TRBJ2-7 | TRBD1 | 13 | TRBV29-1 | TGCAGCTACCAAGGACAGGGGGGTTACGAGCAGTACTTC | CSYQGQGGYEQYF
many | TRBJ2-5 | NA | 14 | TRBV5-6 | TGTGCCAGCAGCTTGGTCGGGGCTCGCGAGACCCAGTACTTC | CASSLVGARETQYF
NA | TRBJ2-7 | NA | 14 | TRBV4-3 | TGCGCCAGCAGCCAACAGGCCGGGGCATACGAGCAGTACTTC | CASSQQAGAYEQYF
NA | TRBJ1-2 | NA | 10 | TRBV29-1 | TGCAGCACCAACAAGAATGGCTACACCTTC | CSTNKNGYTF
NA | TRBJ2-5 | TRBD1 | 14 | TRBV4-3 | TGCGCCAGCAGCCAAGAAAGGGGGCTCGAGACCCAGTACTTC | CASSQERGLETQYF
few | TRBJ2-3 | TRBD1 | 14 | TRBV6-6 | TGTGCCAGCAGCCGGGACAGGAGTCCAGATACGCGGTATTTT | CASSRDRSPDTRYF
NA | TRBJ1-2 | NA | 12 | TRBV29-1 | TGCAGCGTTGGACGGGTGAACTATGGCTACACCTTC | CSVGRVNYGYTF
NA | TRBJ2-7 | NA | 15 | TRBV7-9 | TGTGCCAGCAGCCAGGGGTCGGGGCAGCCCTACGAGCAGTACTTC | CASSQGSGQPYEQYF
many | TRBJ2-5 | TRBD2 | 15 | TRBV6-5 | TGTGCCAGCAGTTACCGTGGAGCGGGAGCAGAGACCCAGTACTTC | CASSYRGAGAETQYF
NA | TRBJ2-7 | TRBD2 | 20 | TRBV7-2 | TGTGCCAGCAGCCGCCAAACCGGGACTAGCGGGCCCCCATTTTTATATCAGCAGTACTTC | CASSRQTGTSGPPFLYQQYF
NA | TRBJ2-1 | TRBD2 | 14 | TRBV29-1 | TGCAGCGTTGCATGGAGCGGGAGTACAAATGAGCAGTTCTTC | CSVAWSGSTNEQFF
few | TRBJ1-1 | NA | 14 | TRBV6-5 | TGTGCCAGCAGCCGTAGCCCGACCGAAACTGAAGCTTTCTTT | CASSRSPTETEAFF
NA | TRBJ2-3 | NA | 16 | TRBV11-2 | TGTGCCAGCAGCTTAATGGTGGCCCCTGGTACAGATACGCAGTATTTT | CASSLMVAPGTDTQYF
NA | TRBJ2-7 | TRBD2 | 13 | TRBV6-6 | TGTGCCAGCAGCCGGGGGGGTCCCTACGAGCAGTACTTC | CASSRGGPYEQYF
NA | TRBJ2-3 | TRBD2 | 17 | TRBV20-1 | TGCAGTGCTAGGGAGACGGGACTAGCCCTAAGCACAGATACGCAGTATTTT | CSARETGLALSTDTQYF
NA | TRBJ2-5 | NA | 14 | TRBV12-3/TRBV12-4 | TGTGCCAGCAGTTTAGAGGTCAGACAAGAGACCCAGTACTTC | CASSLEVRQETQYF
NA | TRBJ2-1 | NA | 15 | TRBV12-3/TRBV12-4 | TGTGCCAGCAGTTTTAGGCCAGGAGATTCCTACGAGCAGTTCTTC | CASSFRPGDSYEQFF
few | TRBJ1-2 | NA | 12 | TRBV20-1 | TGCAGTGCTAGAGGGGGGGACTATGGCTACACCTTC | CSARGGDYGYTF
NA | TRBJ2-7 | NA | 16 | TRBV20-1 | TGCAGTGCTGCGAGGGTCGGGTTTAGCGGCGCCTACGAGCAGTACTTC | CSAARVGFSGAYEQYF
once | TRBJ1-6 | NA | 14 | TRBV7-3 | TGTGCCAGCAGCCTTGATGCGTATAATTCACCCCTCCACTTT | CASSLDAYNSPLHF
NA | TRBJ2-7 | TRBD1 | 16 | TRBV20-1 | TGCAGTGCTAGGCCAAACCGACAGGGGGTAATTTACGAGCAGTACTTC | CSARPNRQGVIYEQYF
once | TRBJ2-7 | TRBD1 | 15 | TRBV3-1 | TGTGCCAGCAGCGAAGACTCAGGGGGCTTCTACGAGCAGTACTTC | CASSEDSGGFYEQYF
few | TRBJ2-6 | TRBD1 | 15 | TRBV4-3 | TGCGCCAGCAGCTTAACGACAGGGGGGGTCAACGTCCTGACTTTC | CASSLTTGGVNVLTF
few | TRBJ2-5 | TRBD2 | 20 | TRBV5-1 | TGCGCCAGCAGCTTAATACCACTGACTGGGACTAGCGGAGAGCAAGAGACCCAGTACTTC | CASSLIPLTGTSGEQETQYF
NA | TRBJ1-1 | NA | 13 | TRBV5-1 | TGCGCCAGCAGCGGAGCTCTGAACACTGAAGCTTTCTTT | CASSGALNTEAFF
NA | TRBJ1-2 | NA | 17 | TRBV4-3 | TGCGCCAGCAGCCAAGCGGCCCAGGTGGGGGCAGGGAGTGGCTACACCTTC | CASSQAAQVGAGSGYTF